The subject of this entry is one TCR beta chain. Its antigen is still unknown. Base-call qualities are not available, and no considerably larger clone is one nucleotide away. The data originate from a study of T cell responses to AZD1222 COVID-19 vaccine (dated by TCRdb to the early 2020s). Notes on the research overall: TCR sequencing covered more than 230 trial participants: some 210 given two doses of AZD1222 and approximately 25 given two doses of MenACWY control vaccine. Trial participants were enrolled by age into subgroups of 18-55, 56-69 and 70-plus years, and roughly 150, 30 and 60 TCR-sequenced participants, respectively, were included in these subgroups. Findings and caveats that apply to the study as a whole: The 56-69-year group was small, and its depth increase did not reach significance, likely because of low power. Conclusions about previously exposed vaccinees are limited because only five or six AZD1222 recipients were SARS-CoV-2 seropositive at baseline. Reportedly, almost half of the unique spike-specific TCRs recognized epitopes lying outside the regions that are mutated in the B.1.351 and B.1.1.7 variants. Vaccine-associated CD4 TCRs spanned the whole spike protein, with dominant responses in regions 160-218 and 743-854. A significant rise in spike-specific TCR breadth and depth was observed after two AZD1222 doses relative to day 0 and relative to MenACWY recipients. Because no day 14 peak-response samples were available, the repertoires could be characterized only after the peak T cell response. Most participants were white British and females outnumbered males, and the authors suggested that clonal diversity may have been underestimated.

The CDR3 regions of human TCRbeta chains were analyzed by immunosequencing. The published analysis was carried out like this. Repertoire TCRs were checked for matches against a reference library of SARS-CoV-2-specific TCRs that had been generated using the MIRA antigen-specificity platform. Breadth meant the fraction of unique TCRs that were SARS-CoV-2-associated, whereas depth meant the fraction of total T cells that were SARS-CoV-2-associated. Using the MIRA data, each spike-specific TCR was assigned both to the spike region to which the TCR was reactive and to a CD4 or CD8 class. Log10-transformed breadth and depth values were compared by one-way ANOVA with Sidak's multiple comparisons tests. TCRdb obtained this table from immuneACCESS and retained in-frame rearrangements with V and J assigned. These tables miss some clones; where compared with another copy, unresolved V genes account for less than half of the shortfall, and the remainder is unexplained. That table gives V, J and clone size, and the DNA gave D and trimming. The sample table lists roughly 190,000 clones, approximately 90% of them with a count of one. The ten most abundant clones make up over 1.5% of the sample.

The sample's time point label is to be understood as: about 28 days (+/-7) after the second vaccine dose. AZD1222 recipients given second doses at about 4 weeks or at about 12 weeks were pooled, since spike-specific TCR depth and breadth were not found to differ between the two schedules. Samples from vaccinated people were obtained from the UK trials COV001 and COV002, which included a single-blind randomized controlled phase 2/3 trial of AZD1222 (ChAdOx1 nCoV-19) in healthy adults. For TCRbeta chain sequencing, PBMC samples from trial participants were taken at day 0 and at day 28 after the second dose. Spanning cysteine to phenylalanine, the CDR3 consists of 14 amino acids. CDR3 DNA only is kept here, 42 bases in frame from base 1. CDR1 and CDR2 (MNHEY, SVGAGI) derive from the germline V gene. Trimming takes 8 bases off V and 7 bases off J; junction bases not matched to a gene: 10.

The receptor comes from an adult who received the AZD1222 COVID-19 vaccine. The material was peripheral blood, obtained 28 days after the second AZD1222 dose. This sequence uses TRBV6-5 and TRBJ1-5; 8 central bases correspond to TRBD1. The encoded CDR3 is CASSRTGTRQPQHF. In nucleotides, the sequence is TGTGCCAGCTCAAGGACAGGGACGAGGCAGCCCCAGCATTTT.